The entry below describes one TCR beta chain. Antigen: not known. Using immunoSEQ multiplex PCR, the repertoire was profiled, and TCRdb retains in-frame clones only, with some absent. This sample has 65,000 to 80,000 clones, with almost 90% found just once. This sample is drawn from a study of chemoradiotherapy in HPV16-positive cancers. The study's findings and limits: Candidate HPV-specific clones and E7-related TCR motifs grew in tumor during treatment.

Repeated repertoire sampling spanned the course of chemoradiotherapy. Germline CDR1 MNHEY, CDR2 SVGAGI. V was cut by 11 bases and J by 0 bases, with 14 bases left in between. This CDR3 contains 14 residues. This receptor was taken from a human donor with HPV-associated anogenital cancer. The chain couples TRBV6-5 to TRBJ1-3; D ambiguous. The specimen was blood, collected from a patient who underwent chemoradiotherapy. The CDR3, as DNA: TGTGCCTCGAGCCCCACTTACTCTGGAAACACCATATATTTT. It encodes CASSPTYSGNTIYF.